This T cell receptor (beta chain) was documented in a study of blood T cell repertoires in COVID-19. Turning to the study itself: PBMCs, B-cell-depleted T cells, or T cells provided the cDNA or gDNA that made up the material.

This clone was picked up one time. Methods used by the authors: Amplification from reference gene primers served as the basis for estimated nucleated cell counts. The protocol was immunoSEQ multiplex PCR, while the TCRdb copy is restricted to in-frame clones and leaves out a portion. That table supplies the V and J calls and clone size; D and trimming were determined from the DNA. Here the sample spans about 160,000 clones, around 91% being singletons. This TCR was sampled from a man aged 18 to 30 with COVID-19, enrolled during active disease. Sequenced input: peripheral blood.

The CDR3 DNA is TGTGCCAGCAGTTTATCCCGGACTAGCGGGAGTTTCGGCTACGAGCAGTACTTC. It codes for CASSLSRTSGSFGYEQYF. The chain combines TRBV27 with TRBJ2-7, with 13 nucleotides matching TRBD2. The CDR3 has 18 residues. V was clipped by 0 bases and J by 3 bases; unmatched bases: 8. The germline V gene has CDR1 MNHEY and CDR2 SMNVEV (reference sequence).